The 8 T cell receptor beta chains presented below share a single source sample, sequenced in a study of blood T cell repertoires in COVID-19. Assay used: immunoSEQ multiplex PCR; TCRdb lists only in-frame clones, some missing. The sample shows under 450,000 clones, around nine tenths of them seen only once. Sequenced sample: peripheral blood. The receptors here all came from a woman aged 35 to 49 with COVID-19, enrolled during active disease.

The chain recombines TRBV4-3 with TRBJ1-6, with D unresolved. The CDR3 is 16 amino acids. Germline V gene sequence: CDR1 LGHNA, CDR2 YSLEER. Trimming removed 0 bases from V and 9 bases from J, with 15 bases in between. The chain's CDR3 is CASSQELVSSSSPLHF. In DNA form, the CDR3 reads TGCGCCAGCAGCCAAGAACTTGTGTCCTCTAGTTCACCCCTCCACTTT.

The sample holds one count of this clone. The chain couples TRBV27 to TRBJ2-7; D unclear. Germline assignment: CDR1 MNHEY and CDR2 SMNVEV (reference sequence). The ends were cut back, 6 bases at V and 3 bases at J, with 9 bases in the middle. This CDR3 is 12 amino acids long. The CDR3: CASRKLGYEQYF. CDR3 DNA sequence: TGTGCCAGCAGAAAGCTAGGCTACGAGCAGTACTTC.

The chain employs TRBV6-6 and TRBJ2-2, with D possibly being TRBD2 (7 bases). V lost 6 bases and J 0 bases, leaving 26 bases between the germline ends. The V gene's germline CDR1 is MNHNY and CDR2 SVGAGI (reference sequence). The length of the CDR3 is 20 residues. The CDR3 nucleotides are TGTGCCAGCAGCCGAAGGGGGGCAGGGAGGGTATGGTCGAACACCGGGGAGCTGTTTTTT. It yields the protein CASSRRGAGRVWSNTGELFF.

V usage is TRBV15 and J usage is TRBJ1-2; unclear D gene. The CDR3 consists of 13 residues. CDR1 LNHNV and CDR2 YYDKDF come from the germline V gene (reference sequence). Trimming removed 1 base at V and 3 bases at J, with 6 bases between. As DNA, the CDR3 is TGTGCCACCAGCAGAGGGAGAGACTATGGCTACACCTTC. Residues: CATSRGRDYGYTF.

This chain joins TRBV25-1 and TRBJ2-7, with a tentative D call TRBD2 (5 bases). The germline V gene has CDR1 MGHDK and CDR2 SYGVNS. This CDR3 has 12 amino acids. V lost 8 bases and J lost 0, with 8 bases in between. CDR3 sequence (DNA): TGTGCCAGCCGACTAAGCTCCTACGAGCAGTACTTC. This translates into CASRLSSYEQYF.

J is TRBJ1-2 and V is TRBV2, with a weak D call TRBD1 (5 bases). The CDR3 has 15 amino acids. Germline CDR1 and CDR2: SNHLY and FYNNEI. Trimming left V 4 bases short and J 12 bases short, with 24 bases between. CDR3 in DNA: TGTGCCAGCAGTGGAATGAGCGACAGCCCCCTTGGAGACACCTTC. It encodes CASSGMSDSPLGDTF. The full variable domain, in which reference TRBV2 and TRBJ1-2 provide the parts outside the CDR3, is EPEVTQTPSHQVTQMGQEVILRCVPISNHLYFYWYRQILGQKVEFLVSFYNNEISEKSEIFDDQFSVERPDGSNFTLKIRSTKLEDSAMYFCASSGMSDSPLGDTFGSGTRLTVV.

V usage is TRBV6-4 and J usage is TRBJ2-1, with TRBD1 identical over 9 bases. The CDR3 extends over 14 amino acids. Germline CDR1 reads MRHNA; CDR2 reads SNTAGT. The V and J ends lost 6 bases and 9 bases, in that order; junction bases with no gene match: 9. CDR3 in amino acids: CASSLGQGIIEQFF. The CDR3 bases are TGTGCCAGCAGCCTCGGACAGGGGATAATTGAGCAGTTCTTC.

The genes are TRBV7-6 and TRBJ2-7; 7 bases are a match to TRBD1. This CDR3 comprises 15 residues. Looked up from germline, CDR1 is SGHVS and CDR2 is FNYEAQ. V shed 3 bases and J 3 bases; nucleotides not matched to a gene: 8. In DNA form, the CDR3 reads TGTGCCAGCAGCTTCCGGACAGGACAATTCTACGAGCAGTACTTC. Protein: CASSFRTGQFYEQYF.